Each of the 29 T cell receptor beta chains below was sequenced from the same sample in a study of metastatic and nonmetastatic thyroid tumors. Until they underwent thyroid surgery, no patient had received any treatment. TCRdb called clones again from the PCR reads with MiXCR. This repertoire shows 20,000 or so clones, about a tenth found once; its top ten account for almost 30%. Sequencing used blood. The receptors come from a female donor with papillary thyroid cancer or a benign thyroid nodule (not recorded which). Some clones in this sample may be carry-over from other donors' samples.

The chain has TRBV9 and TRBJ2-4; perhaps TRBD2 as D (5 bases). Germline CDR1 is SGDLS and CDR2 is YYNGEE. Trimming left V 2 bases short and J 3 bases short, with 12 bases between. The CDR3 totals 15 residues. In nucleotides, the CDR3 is TGTGCCAGCAGCGTCGGGGAGTTCGGCAAAAACATTCAGTACTTC. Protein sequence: CASSVGEFGKNIQYF. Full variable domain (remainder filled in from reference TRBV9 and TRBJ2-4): DSGVTQTPKHLITATGQRVTLRCSPRSGDLSVYWYQQSLDQGLQFLIQYYNGEERAKGNILERFSAQQFPDLHSELNLSSLELGDSALYFCASSVGEFGKNIQYFGAGTRLSVL.

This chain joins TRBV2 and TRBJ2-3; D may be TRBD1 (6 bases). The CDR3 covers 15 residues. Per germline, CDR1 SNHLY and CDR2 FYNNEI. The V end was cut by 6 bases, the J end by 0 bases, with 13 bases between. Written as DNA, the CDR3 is TGTGCCAGCAGCTCCGGGACACCCAGCACAGATACGCAGTATTTT. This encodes CASSSGTPSTDTQYF.

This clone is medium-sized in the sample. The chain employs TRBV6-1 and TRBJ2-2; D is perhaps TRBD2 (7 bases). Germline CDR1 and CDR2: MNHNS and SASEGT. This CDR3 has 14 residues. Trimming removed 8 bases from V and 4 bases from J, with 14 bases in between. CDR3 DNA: TGTGCCAGCTGGGGGGGCCTTGCCACCGGGGAGCTGTTTTTT. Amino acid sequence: CASWGGLATGELFF.

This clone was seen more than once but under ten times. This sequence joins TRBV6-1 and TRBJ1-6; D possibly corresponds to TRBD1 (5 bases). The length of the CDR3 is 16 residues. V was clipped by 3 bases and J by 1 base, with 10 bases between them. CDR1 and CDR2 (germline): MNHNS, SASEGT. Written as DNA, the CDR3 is TGTGCCAGCAGTGATGCAGGGCGGTCCTATAATTCACCCCTCCACTTT. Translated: CASSDAGRSYNSPLHF.

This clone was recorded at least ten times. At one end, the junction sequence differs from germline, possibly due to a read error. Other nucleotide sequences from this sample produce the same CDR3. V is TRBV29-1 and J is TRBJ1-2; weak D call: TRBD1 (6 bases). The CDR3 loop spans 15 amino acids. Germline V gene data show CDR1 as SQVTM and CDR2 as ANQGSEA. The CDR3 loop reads CGVEEGRGTIYGYTF. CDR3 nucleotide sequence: TGCGGCGTTGAAGAAGGGCGGGGGACAATCTATGGCTACACCTTC.

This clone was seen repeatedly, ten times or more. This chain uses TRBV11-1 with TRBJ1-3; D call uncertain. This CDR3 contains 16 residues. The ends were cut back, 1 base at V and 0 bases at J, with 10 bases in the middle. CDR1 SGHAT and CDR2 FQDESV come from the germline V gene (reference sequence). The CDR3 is CASSLGTTFSGNTIYF. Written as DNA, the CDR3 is TGTGCCAGCAGCTTAGGGACGACATTCTCTGGAAACACCATATATTTT.

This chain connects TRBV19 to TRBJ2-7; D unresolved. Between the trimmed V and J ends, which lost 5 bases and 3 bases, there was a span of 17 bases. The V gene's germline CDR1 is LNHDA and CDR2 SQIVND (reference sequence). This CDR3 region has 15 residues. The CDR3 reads CASSPLGTVFYEQYF. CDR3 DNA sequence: TGTGCCAGTAGTCCCCTGGGCACGGTTTTCTACGAGCAGTACTTC.

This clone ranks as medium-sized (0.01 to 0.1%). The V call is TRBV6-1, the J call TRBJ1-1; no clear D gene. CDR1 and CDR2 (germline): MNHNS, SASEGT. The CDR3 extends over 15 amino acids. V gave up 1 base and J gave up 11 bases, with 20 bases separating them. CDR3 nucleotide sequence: TGTGCCAGCAGTGAAGTCGGGCAGGCAACACTAGGGGCTTTCTTT. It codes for CASSEVGQATLGAFF.

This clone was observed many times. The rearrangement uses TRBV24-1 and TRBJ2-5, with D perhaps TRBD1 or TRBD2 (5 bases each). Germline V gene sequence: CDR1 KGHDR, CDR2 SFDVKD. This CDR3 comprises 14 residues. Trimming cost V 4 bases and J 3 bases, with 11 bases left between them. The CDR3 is CATSDRDAKETQYF. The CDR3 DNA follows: TGTGCCACCAGTGACAGGGACGCGAAAGAGACCCAGTACTTC.

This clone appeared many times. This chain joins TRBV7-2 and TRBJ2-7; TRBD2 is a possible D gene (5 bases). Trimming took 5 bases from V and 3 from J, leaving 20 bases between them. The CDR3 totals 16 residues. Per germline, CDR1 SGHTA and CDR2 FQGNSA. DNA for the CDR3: TGTGCCAGCAGCAAAAGGCAGGACTTTTTTTACTACGAGCAGTACTTC. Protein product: CASSKRQDFFYYEQYF.

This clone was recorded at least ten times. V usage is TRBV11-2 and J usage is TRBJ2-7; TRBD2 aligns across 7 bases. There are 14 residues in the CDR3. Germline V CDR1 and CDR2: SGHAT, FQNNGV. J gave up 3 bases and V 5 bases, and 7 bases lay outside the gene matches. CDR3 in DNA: TGTGCCAGCAGCAGAATTAGCGGGTACTACGAGCAGTACTTC. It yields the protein CASSRISGYYEQYF.

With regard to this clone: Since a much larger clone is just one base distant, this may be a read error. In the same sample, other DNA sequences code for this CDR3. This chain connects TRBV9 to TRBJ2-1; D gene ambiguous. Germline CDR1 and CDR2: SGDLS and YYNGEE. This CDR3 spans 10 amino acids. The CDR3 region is CASSGPTVVF. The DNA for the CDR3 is TGTGCCAGCAGCGGACCTACAGTTGTCTTC.

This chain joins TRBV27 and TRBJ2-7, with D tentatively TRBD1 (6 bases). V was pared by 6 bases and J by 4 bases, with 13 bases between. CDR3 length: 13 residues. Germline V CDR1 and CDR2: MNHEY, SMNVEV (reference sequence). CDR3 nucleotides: TGTGCCAGCAGGTGGTCAGGGGCTTACGAGCAGTACTTC. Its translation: CASRWSGAYEQYF.

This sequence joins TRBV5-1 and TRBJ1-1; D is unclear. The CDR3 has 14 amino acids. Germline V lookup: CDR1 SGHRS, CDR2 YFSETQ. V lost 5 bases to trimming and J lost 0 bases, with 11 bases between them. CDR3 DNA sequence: TGCGCCAGCAGGATCGGGAGCATGAACACTGAAGCTTTCTTT. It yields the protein CASRIGSMNTEAFF.

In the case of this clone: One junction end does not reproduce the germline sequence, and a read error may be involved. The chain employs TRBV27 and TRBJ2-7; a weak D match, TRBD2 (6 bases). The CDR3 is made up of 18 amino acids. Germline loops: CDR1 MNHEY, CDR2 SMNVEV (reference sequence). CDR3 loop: CARSSENSGYTSSYEQYF. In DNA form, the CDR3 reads TGTGCCAGAAGTTCCGAGAATAGCGGCTACACAAGCTCCTACGAGCAGTACTTC.

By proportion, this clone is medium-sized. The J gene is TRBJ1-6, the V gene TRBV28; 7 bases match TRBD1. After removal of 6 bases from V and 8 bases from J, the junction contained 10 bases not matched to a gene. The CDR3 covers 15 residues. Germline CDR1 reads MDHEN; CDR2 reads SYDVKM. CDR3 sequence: CASSPTGNWDSPLHF. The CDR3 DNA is TGTGCCAGCAGCCCGACAGGGAACTGGGATTCACCCCTCCACTTT.

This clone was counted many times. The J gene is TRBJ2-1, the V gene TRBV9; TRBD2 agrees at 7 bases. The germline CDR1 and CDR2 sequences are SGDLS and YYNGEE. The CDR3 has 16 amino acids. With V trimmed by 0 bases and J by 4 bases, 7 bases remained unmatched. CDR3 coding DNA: TGTGCCAGCAGCGTAGCTTCGGGGGAGGGATACAATGAGCAGTTCTTC. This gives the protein CASSVASGEGYNEQFF. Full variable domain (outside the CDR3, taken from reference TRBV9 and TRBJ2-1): DSGVTQTPKHLITATGQRVTLRCSPRSGDLSVYWYQQSLDQGLQFLIQYYNGEERAKGNILERFSAQQFPDLHSELNLSSLELGDSALYFCASSVASGEGYNEQFFGPGTRLTVL.

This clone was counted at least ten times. This CDR3 reads CASSGTENEKLFF. CDR3 coding DNA: TGTGCCAGCAGTGGGACAGAGAATGAAAAACTGTTTTTT. The chain carries TRBV6-2 or TRBV6-3 and TRBJ1-4; 7 bases align to TRBD1. This CDR3 spans 13 amino acids. The ends lost 5 bases at V and 5 bases at J; junction bases unmatched: 2. Germline CDR1 MNHEY, CDR2 SVGEGT.

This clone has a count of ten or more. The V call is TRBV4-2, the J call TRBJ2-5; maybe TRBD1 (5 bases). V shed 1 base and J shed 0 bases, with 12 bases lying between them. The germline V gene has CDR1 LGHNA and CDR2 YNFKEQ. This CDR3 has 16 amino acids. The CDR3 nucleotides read TGTGCCAGCAGCCAAGTACAGGAACTGTACCAAGAGACCCAGTACTTC. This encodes CASSQVQELYQETQYF.

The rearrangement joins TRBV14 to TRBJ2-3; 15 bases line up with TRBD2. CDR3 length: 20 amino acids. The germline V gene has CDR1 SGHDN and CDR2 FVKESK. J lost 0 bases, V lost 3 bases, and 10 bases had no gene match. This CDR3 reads CASSHLGTSGRMESTDTQYF. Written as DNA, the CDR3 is TGTGCCAGCAGCCACCTCGGGACTAGCGGGAGGATGGAAAGCACAGATACGCAGTATTTT.

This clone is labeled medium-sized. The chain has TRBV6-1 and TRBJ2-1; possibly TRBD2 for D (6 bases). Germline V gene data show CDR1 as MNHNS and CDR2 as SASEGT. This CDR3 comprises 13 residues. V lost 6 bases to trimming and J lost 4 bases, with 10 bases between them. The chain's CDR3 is CASRGTVYNEQFF. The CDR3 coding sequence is TGTGCCAGCAGGGGGACTGTGTACAATGAGCAGTTCTTC.

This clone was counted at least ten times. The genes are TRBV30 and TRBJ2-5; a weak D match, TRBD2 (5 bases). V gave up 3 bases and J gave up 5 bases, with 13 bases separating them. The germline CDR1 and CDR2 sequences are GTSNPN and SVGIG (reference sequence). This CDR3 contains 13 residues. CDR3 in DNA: TGTGCCTGGAGCAACCCGGGCGGGGAGACCCAGTACTTC. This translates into CAWSNPGGETQYF.

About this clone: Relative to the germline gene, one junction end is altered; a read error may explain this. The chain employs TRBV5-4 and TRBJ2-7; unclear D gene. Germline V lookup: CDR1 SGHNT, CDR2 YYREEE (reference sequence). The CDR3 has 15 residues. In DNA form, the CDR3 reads TGTGCCAGCAGCTTGGGGCACACAAGGACCTACGAGAAGTACTTC. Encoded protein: CASSLGHTRTYEKYF.

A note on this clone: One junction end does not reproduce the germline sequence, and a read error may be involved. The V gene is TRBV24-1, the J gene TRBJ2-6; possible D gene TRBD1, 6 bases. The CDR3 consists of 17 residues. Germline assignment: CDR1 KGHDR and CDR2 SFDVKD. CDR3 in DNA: TGTGCCACCATTGGGCAGGGGTTCGGCTCTGGGTCCAACGTCCTGACTTTC. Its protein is CATIGQGFGSGSNVLTF.

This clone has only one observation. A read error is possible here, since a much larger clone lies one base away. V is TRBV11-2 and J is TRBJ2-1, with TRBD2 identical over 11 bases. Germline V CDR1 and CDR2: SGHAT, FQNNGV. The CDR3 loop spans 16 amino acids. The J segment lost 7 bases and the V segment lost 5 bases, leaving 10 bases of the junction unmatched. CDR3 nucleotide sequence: TGTGCCAGCAGCCCCGGGAATAGCGGGAGGGTAAATGAGCAGTTCTTC. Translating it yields CASSPGNSGRVNEQFF.

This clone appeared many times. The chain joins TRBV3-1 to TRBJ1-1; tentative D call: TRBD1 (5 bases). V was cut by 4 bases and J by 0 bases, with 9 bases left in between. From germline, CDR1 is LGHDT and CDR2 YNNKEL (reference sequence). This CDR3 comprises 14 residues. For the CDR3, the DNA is TGTGCCAGCAGCCTCAAGGGACTGAACACTGAAGCTTTCTTT. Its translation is CASSLKGLNTEAFF.

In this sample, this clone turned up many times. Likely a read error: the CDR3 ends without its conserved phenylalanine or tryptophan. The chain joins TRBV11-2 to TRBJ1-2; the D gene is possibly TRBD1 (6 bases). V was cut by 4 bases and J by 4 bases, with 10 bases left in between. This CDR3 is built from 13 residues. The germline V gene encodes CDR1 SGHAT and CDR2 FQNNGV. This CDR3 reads CASSSTGFYGYTL. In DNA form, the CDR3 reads TGTGCCAGCAGCTCGACAGGCTTCTATGGCTACACCCTC.

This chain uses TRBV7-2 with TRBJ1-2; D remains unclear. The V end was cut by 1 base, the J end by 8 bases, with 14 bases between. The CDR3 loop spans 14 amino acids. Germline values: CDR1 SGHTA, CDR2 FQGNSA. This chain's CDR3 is CASSLDSAFRGYTF. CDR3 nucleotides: TGTGCCAGCAGCTTAGATTCCGCCTTTAGGGGCTACACCTTC.

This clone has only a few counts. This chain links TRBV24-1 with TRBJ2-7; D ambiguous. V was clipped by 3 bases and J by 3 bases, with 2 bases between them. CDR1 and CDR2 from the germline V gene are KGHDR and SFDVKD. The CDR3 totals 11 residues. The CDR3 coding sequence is TGTGCCACCAGTGATAGCTACGAGCAGTACTTC. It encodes CATSDSYEQYF.